This T cell receptor beta chain was captured in a study of shared clonotypes between healthy human individuals. Study-wide findings and caveats: A reduction in generation probabilities was seen for non-shared clonotypes relative to those shared by all four donors. On the whole, naive subsets had larger estimated richness than memory subsets had.

This clone was detected once. Antigen unknown. Into CD45RA+ naive and CD45RA-negative memory subsets, the CD4+ cells were split. CDR3 size: 17 residues. Per sorted-subset replicate PCR, input was 200 to 250 ng DNA, representing around 30,000 T cell genomes. The assay was immunoSEQ multiplex PCR, and TCRdb's table has in-frame clones only and misses some. The table includes approximately 2.5 million clones, around nine tenths detected once. The sequencing sample was made of naive CD4+ T cells sorted from blood. Subset in this sample: CD45RA+ positively selected. The receptor was isolated from a man younger than 35 in good health. The chain is built from TRBV21-1 and TRBJ2-2. TRBV21-1 is tagged as a pseudogene. CDR3 protein: CASSKVVARRYTGELFF. Here the CDR3 DNA reads TGTGCCAGCAGCAAAGTGGTCGCCAGAAGGTACACCGGGGAGCTGTTTTTT.